This passage covers 17 T cell receptor beta chains from one sample sequenced in a study of blood T cell repertoires in COVID-19. The table came from immunoSEQ multiplex PCR; TCRdb's copy has only in-frame clones and leaves some out. The sample lists more than 300,000 clones, 70% to 90% seen once, with 8.5% to 12% in the top ten. Sample: peripheral blood. The receptors derive from a woman aged 25 to 39 with COVID-19, enrolled during active disease.

The chain has TRBV27 and TRBJ2-7; D might be TRBD1 (6 bases). The CDR3 loop spans 14 amino acids. Looked up from germline, CDR1 is MNHEY and CDR2 is SMNVEV (reference sequence). Trimming left V 3 bases short and J 5 bases short, with 14 bases between. The CDR3 nucleotides are TGTGCCAGCAGTTTTACCCCACAGGGAAACGAGCAGTACTTC. Translation gives CASSFTPQGNEQYF.

The table lists this clone with a few counts. V gene TRBV7-9 combines with J gene TRBJ2-7; a weak D match, TRBD1 (6 bases). The germline V and J ends were trimmed by 1 base and 2 bases, with 12 bases remaining between them. The V gene's germline CDR1 is SEHNR and CDR2 FQNEAQ (reference sequence). The CDR3 runs to 15 residues. The CDR3 sequence: CASSLEGVGTYEQYF. CDR3 in DNA: TGTGCCAGCAGCTTAGAGGGGGTCGGGACCTACGAGCAGTACTTC.

This sequence joins TRBV30 and TRBJ1-4, with 7 bases that match TRBD1. The germline V gene has CDR1 GTSNPN and CDR2 SVGIG (reference sequence). This CDR3 region has 15 residues. J was trimmed by 2 bases and V by 0 bases; bases with no gene match: 3. For the CDR3, the DNA is TGTGCCTGGAGTGTCGACAGGGTTACTAATGAAAAACTGTTTTTT. Translating gives CAWSVDRVTNEKLFF.

V usage is TRBV7-9 and J usage is TRBJ1-2; D gene unclear. This CDR3 has 12 amino acids. CDR1 SEHNR and CDR2 FQNEAQ come from the germline V gene (reference sequence). Trimming shortened V by 5 bases and J by 6 bases, and 10 bases separated the two germline ends. This CDR3 is CASSRLTDGYTF. The CDR3 DNA sequence: TGTGCCAGCAGCCGTCTTACTGATGGCTACACCTTC.

The rearrangement uses TRBV6-5 and TRBJ2-7, with D possibly matching TRBD1 (6 bases). The V gene's germline CDR1 is MNHEY and CDR2 SVGAGI. CDR3 length: 14 amino acids. Trimming left V 10 bases short and J 0 bases short, with 16 bases between. As DNA, the CDR3 is TGTGCCATCGCCGGGACAACTGCCTCCTACGAGCAGTACTTC. As protein: CAIAGTTASYEQYF.

The chain is built from TRBV7-3 and TRBJ2-3; 11 bases map to TRBD1. The CDR3 loop spans 15 amino acids. Germline V CDR1 and CDR2: SGHTA, FQGTGA. The V gene end was trimmed by 3 bases and the J gene end by 3 bases; junction bases not matched to a gene: 2. The CDR3 loop is CASSLDRGRTDTQYF. CDR3 nucleotides: TGTGCCAGCAGCTTGGACAGGGGGCGGACAGATACGCAGTATTTT.

This clone came up many times. The chain combines TRBV19 with TRBJ2-1; D is unclear. The CDR3 has 12 residues. The ends were cut back, 10 bases at V and 6 bases at J, with 13 bases in the middle. Per germline, CDR1 LNHDA and CDR2 SQIVND (reference sequence). The CDR3 DNA reads as TGTGCCACTCGTCTCTGGCCCAATGAGCAGTTCTTC. Its protein product is CATRLWPNEQFF.

This rearrangement joins TRBV9 to TRBJ2-3; D is possibly TRBD2 (6 bases). The CDR3 runs to 15 residues. Trimming took off 4 bases at V and 0 bases at J, with 12 bases between the two ends. Germline V gene lookup returns CDR1 SGDLS and CDR2 YYNGEE. CDR3: CASSPSSVSTDTQYF. The CDR3 bases are TGTGCCAGCAGCCCCTCTAGCGTAAGCACAGATACGCAGTATTTT.

The chain combines TRBV9 with TRBJ2-1; 7 bases are shared with TRBD2. Germline V lookup: CDR1 SGDLS, CDR2 YYNGEE. Trimming took 4 bases from V and 4 from J; bases not matched to a gene: 8. The CDR3 consists of 15 residues. The CDR3 nucleotides read TGTGCCAGCAGCCAAGAGGGACTAACTTACAATGAGCAGTTCTTC. It encodes CASSQEGLTYNEQFF.

The chain employs TRBV7-2 and TRBJ2-1; D is ambiguous. This CDR3 comprises 15 residues. The V and J ends lost 5 bases and 0 bases respectively, with 11 bases between them. Germline assignment: CDR1 SGHTA and CDR2 FQGNSA. The DNA for the CDR3 is TGTGCCAGCAGCCTAACTCCTAGCTCCTACAATGAGCAGTTCTTC. Its protein product is CASSLTPSSYNEQFF.

The chain carries TRBV4-1 and TRBJ2-7, with 7 bases lining up with TRBD2. Germline CDR1 and CDR2: MGHRA and YSYEKL. The V gene end was trimmed by 4 bases and the J gene end by 2 bases; junction bases not matched to a gene: 29. The CDR3 covers 22 residues. The chain's CDR3 is CASSLSPVGGELAEVVTYEQYF. The DNA of the CDR3 is TGCGCCAGCAGCCTGAGTCCGGTGGGGGGAGAGCTAGCGGAGGTCGTTACCTACGAGCAGTACTTC.

V gene TRBV28 combines with J gene TRBJ2-7; the match to TRBD1 covers 7 bases. CDR1 and CDR2 from the germline V gene are MDHEN and SYDVKM. The CDR3 covers 14 residues. After removal of 3 bases from V and 3 bases from J, the junction contained 5 bases not matched to a gene. Here the CDR3 reads CASSFSGTVYEQYF. CDR3 DNA: TGTGCCAGCAGTTTTTCCGGGACAGTCTACGAGCAGTACTTC.

V usage is TRBV21-1 and J usage is TRBJ1-5. TRBV21-1 is labeled a pseudogene. CDR3 size: 15 residues. CDR3: CATRAGGGTNQPQHF. Here the CDR3 DNA reads TGTGCCACCAGGGCGGGAGGGGGTACCAATCAGCCCCAGCATTTT.

The chain employs TRBV5-1 and TRBJ2-1, with 11 nucleotides matching TRBD2. Germline V gives CDR1 SGHRS, CDR2 YFSETQ. The CDR3 contains 15 residues. V was pared by 2 bases and J by 8 bases, with 6 bases of the junction left unmatched. The CDR3 here is CASSFDSGGADEQFF. In nucleotides, the CDR3 is TGCGCCAGCAGCTTCGATAGCGGGGGGGCGGATGAGCAGTTCTTC.

The CDR3 protein is CASSFEIAGGQETQYF. The CDR3 DNA sequence: TGTGCCAGCAGCTTTGAGATAGCGGGAGGGCAAGAGACCCAGTACTTC. V gene TRBV5-6 combines with J gene TRBJ2-5; 11 bases agree with TRBD2. Losses at the gene ends were 2 bases for V and 2 bases for J; bases not matched to a gene: 5. CDR1 and CDR2 (germline): SGHDT, YYEEEE. The CDR3 spans 16 residues.

This rearrangement joins TRBV6-5 to TRBJ2-1; 11 nucleotides match TRBD2. Germline assignment: CDR1 MNHEY and CDR2 SVGAGI. This CDR3 has 14 amino acids. V gave up 6 bases and J gave up 6 bases; unmatched junction bases: 4. CDR3 sequence reads: CASSRLAGINEQFF. In nucleotides, the CDR3 is TGTGCCAGCAGCAGACTAGCGGGGATCAATGAGCAGTTCTTC.

As concerns this clone: A junction boundary mismatches the germline segment, possibly from a read error. The genes are TRBV7-2 and TRBJ2-7; 8 nucleotides agree with TRBD2. Germline V gene lookup returns CDR1 SGHTA and CDR2 FQGNSA. The CDR3 runs to 14 residues. Here the CDR3 reads CASSLMVPRGTRVF. The CDR3, as DNA: TGTGCCAGCAGCTTAATGGTTCCTCGCGGGACTAGGGTATTC.